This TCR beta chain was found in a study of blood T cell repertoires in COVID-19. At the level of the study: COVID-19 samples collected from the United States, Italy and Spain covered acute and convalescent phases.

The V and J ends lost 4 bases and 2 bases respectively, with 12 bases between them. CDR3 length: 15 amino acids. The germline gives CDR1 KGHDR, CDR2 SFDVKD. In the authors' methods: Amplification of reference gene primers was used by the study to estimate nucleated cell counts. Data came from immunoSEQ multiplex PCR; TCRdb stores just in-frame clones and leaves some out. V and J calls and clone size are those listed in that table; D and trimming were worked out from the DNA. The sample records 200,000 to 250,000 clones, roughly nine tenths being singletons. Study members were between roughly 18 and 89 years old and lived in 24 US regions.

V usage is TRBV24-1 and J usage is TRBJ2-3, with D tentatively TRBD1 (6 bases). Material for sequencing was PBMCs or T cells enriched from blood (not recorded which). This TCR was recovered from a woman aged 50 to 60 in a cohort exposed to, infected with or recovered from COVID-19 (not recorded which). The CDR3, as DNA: TGTGCCACCAGTGACCAGGGGCAAGACACAGATACGCAGTATTTT. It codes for CATSDQGQDTDTQYF.